This T cell receptor (beta chain) was identified in a study of blood T cell repertoires in COVID-19. Study-wide context: Italy, Spain and the United States were the sources of the convalescent and acute COVID-19 samples. The cDNA or gDNA used as material had been derived from T cells, B-cell-depleted T cells, or PBMCs.

Losses at the gene ends were 1 base for V and 7 bases for J; bases not matched to a gene: 2. The CDR3 runs 15 residues. In germline, CDR1 is LNHDA, CDR2 SQIVND (reference sequence). How the authors handled the data: From reference gene primer amplification, estimates of nucleated cell counts were derived. Using immunoSEQ multiplex PCR, the repertoire was profiled, and TCRdb retains in-frame clones only, with some absent. V and J calls plus clone size are reproduced from that table; the DNA served to infer D and trimming. The repertoire has some 700,000 clones, 85% to 90% of them found once; the top ten carry approximately 0.25%.

The receptor was derived from a woman aged 18-35 years with acute or convalescent COVID-19. The gene calls are TRBV19 and TRBJ1-6; TRBD1 matches 9 bases. Sequenced: peripheral blood. CDR3 sequence: CASSIGTGENSPLHF. In nucleotides, the CDR3 is TGTGCCAGTAGTATAGGGACAGGGGAAAATTCACCCCTCCACTTT.